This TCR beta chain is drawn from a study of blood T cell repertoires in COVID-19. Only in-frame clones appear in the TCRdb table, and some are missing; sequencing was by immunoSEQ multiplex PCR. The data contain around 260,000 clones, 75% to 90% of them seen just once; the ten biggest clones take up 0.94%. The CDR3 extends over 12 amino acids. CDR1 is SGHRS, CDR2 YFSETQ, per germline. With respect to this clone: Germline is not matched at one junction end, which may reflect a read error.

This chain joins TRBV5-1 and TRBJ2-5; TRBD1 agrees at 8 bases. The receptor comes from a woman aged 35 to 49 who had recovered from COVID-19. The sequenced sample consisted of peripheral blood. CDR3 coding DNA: TGCGCCAGCAGAGCTTCTCTGGACAGGGTTAACTTC. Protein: CASRASLDRVNF.